The text below deals with one T cell receptor (beta chain). Its cognate antigen is unknown. J was trimmed by 3 bases and V by 2 bases; bases with no gene match: 4. This CDR3 contains 15 residues. Per the germline V gene, CDR1 is MNHNS and CDR2 is SASEGT. This entry comes from a study of T cells in tuberculosis. Regarding the study as a whole: A GMM-specific repertoire classifier reached around 85% accuracy, AUROC roughly 0.87. Active tuberculosis cases were adults; controls were adolescents.

Method: immunoSEQ multiplex PCR; TCRdb's copy keeps in-frame clones and lacks some. This table holds under 50,000 clones, about 96% found once. The chain carries TRBV6-1 and TRBJ2-3; TRBD1 aligns across 8 bases. The sequence derives from a donor between 10 and 29 years old with latent tuberculosis or without tuberculosis infection. The sample taken for sequencing was PBMCs. This chain's CDR3 is CASSERTGRTDTQYF. CDR3 bases: TGTGCCAGCAGTGAAAGGACAGGGCGAACAGATACGCAGTATTTT.